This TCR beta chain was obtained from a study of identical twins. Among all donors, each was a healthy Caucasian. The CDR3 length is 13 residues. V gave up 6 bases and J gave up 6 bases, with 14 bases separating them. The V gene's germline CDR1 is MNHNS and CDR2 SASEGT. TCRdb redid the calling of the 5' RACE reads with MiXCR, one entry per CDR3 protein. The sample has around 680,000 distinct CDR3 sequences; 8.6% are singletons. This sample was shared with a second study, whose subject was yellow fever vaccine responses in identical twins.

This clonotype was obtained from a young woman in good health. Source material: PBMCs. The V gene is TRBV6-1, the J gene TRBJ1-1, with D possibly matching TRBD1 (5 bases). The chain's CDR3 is CASSPGLSAEAFF. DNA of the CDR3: TGTGCCAGCAGCCCGGGGCTGAGCGCTGAAGCTTTCTTT.